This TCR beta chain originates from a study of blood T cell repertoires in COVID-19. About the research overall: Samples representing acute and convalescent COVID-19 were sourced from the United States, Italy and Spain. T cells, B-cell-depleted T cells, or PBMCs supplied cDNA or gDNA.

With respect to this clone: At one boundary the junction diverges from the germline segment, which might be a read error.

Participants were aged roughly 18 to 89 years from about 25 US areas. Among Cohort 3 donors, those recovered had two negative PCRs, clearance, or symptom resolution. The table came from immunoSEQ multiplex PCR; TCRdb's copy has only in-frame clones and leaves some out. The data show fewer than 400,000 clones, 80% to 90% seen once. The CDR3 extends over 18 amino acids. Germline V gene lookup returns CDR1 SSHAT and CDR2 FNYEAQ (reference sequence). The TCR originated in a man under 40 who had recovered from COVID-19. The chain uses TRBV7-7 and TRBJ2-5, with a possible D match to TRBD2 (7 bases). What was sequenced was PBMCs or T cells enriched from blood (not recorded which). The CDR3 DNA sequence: TGTGCTAGCAGCTTGGCCGAGGGGGGGCGTGGGACTAAAGAGACCCAGTACTTC. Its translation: CASSLAEGGRGTKETQYF.